What follows are 21 T cell receptor beta chains derived from one specimen sequenced in a study of response to subunit inactivated influenza vaccine. Via MiXCR, TCRdb re-called the RT-PCR reads, giving one row per CDR3 protein. The sample has 450,000 to 700,000 distinct CDR3 sequences, approximately 15% seen once. Here the sequenced sample was PBMCs from blood, taken 11 to 12 days after vaccination. Receptors were obtained from a man in his fifties or sixties who received an inactivated influenza vaccine.

In this sample, this clonotype turned up a few times. V usage is TRBV5-5 and J usage is TRBJ2-2, with 9 bases aligning to TRBD2. CDR1 SGHKS and CDR2 YYEKEE come from the germline V gene (reference sequence). This CDR3 has 16 amino acids. V dropped 1 base and J dropped 3; count of bases not matched to a gene: 4. DNA for the CDR3: TGTGCCAGCAGCTTGAGTAGCGGGAGCCACACCGGGGAGCTGTTTTTT. Encoded protein: CASSLSSGSHTGELFF.

The V gene is TRBV7-9, the J gene TRBJ2-2; 8 nucleotides line up with TRBD2. V trimming: 2 bases; J trimming: 13 bases; junction bases outside the gene matches: 6. In germline, CDR1 is SEHNR, CDR2 FQNEAQ (reference sequence). The length of the CDR3 is 13 residues. CDR3 loop: CASSLKAGVSLFF. The CDR3 DNA reads TGTGCCAGCAGCTTAAAAGCGGGAGTTTCGCTGTTTTTT.

The table lists this clonotype with a few counts. The chain recombines TRBV7-9 with TRBJ1-1, with 7 nucleotides matching TRBD1. J was trimmed by 11 bases and V by 5 bases; bases with no gene match: 8. Germline CDR1 and CDR2: SEHNR and FQNEAQ (reference sequence). The CDR3 has 12 amino acids. The CDR3 sequence: CASSPQTGRAFF. DNA for the CDR3: TGTGCCAGCAGCCCCCAGACAGGGCGGGCTTTCTTT.

This clonotype was seen at least ten times. The gene calls are TRBV12-3 or TRBV12-4 and TRBJ2-6; D gene ambiguous. The CDR3 is made up of 13 amino acids. V was shortened by 3 bases and J by 3 bases, with 3 bases between the two germline ends. CDR3 nucleotides: TGTGCCAGCAGTTTCTTTGGGGCCAACGTCCTGACTTTC. Its translation: CASSFFGANVLTF.

This rearrangement joins TRBV30 to TRBJ2-1; D gene ambiguous. In germline, CDR1 is GTSNPN, CDR2 SVGIG (reference sequence). The V end lost 0 bases, the J end lost 6 bases, and 18 bases lay between the germline ends. The CDR3 is 16 residues long. The CDR3 DNA reads as TGTGCCTGGAGTGTACTGGTGGGAAGCTTGAGCAATGAGCAGTTCTTC. This translates into CAWSVLVGSLSNEQFF.

There are a few counts of this clonotype. This chain joins TRBV2 and TRBJ1-4, with TRBD1 identical over 7 bases. CDR3 length equals 11 residues. CDR1 SNHLY and CDR2 FYNNEI come from the germline V gene. The V segment lost 8 bases and the J segment 7 bases; nucleotides outside the gene matches: 1. The CDR3 sequence: CASRDSEKLFF. The CDR3 region has the DNA TGTGCCAGCCGGGACAGTGAAAAACTGTTTTTT.

The table lists this clonotype with a few counts. The J gene is TRBJ1-1, the V gene TRBV20-1, with D maybe TRBD1 (5 bases). Trimming cost V 6 bases and J 0 bases, with 11 bases left between them. The germline gives CDR1 DFQATT, CDR2 SNEGSKA (reference sequence). The CDR3 runs to 13 residues. The CDR3 spells CSAIQQVNTEAFF. CDR3 in DNA: TGCAGTGCAATACAACAGGTGAACACTGAAGCTTTCTTT.

The chain has TRBV6-1 and TRBJ2-7, with a weak D call TRBD2 (6 bases). V was pared by 5 bases and J by 3 bases, with 20 bases between. The CDR3 has 16 residues. From germline, CDR1 is MNHNS and CDR2 SASEGT. The CDR3 nucleotides read TGTGCCAGCAGTCCTTCGGAAACGGAGGGCCTCTACGAGCAGTACTTC. Translating it yields CASSPSETEGLYEQYF.

In this sample, this clonotype turned up a few times. The chain has TRBV6-2 or TRBV6-3 and TRBJ2-2, with D hard to call. Trimming took 1 base from V and 7 from J, leaving 7 bases between them. Germline-derived CDR1 and CDR2 are MNHEY and SVGEGT. CDR3 length equals 13 residues. This CDR3 is CASSYYNGGELFF. The CDR3 DNA reads as TGTGCCAGCAGTTACTACAATGGCGGGGAGCTGTTTTTT.

Many counts were recorded for this clonotype. This rearrangement joins TRBV27 to TRBJ1-5; 9 bases match TRBD1. The junction had 5 bases not matched to a gene; V was cut back by 5 bases and J by 0 bases. The CDR3 sequence is 16 residues long. From germline, CDR1 is MNHEY and CDR2 SMNVEV (reference sequence). CDR3 residues: CASSITGGLSNQPQHF. CDR3 DNA sequence: TGTGCCAGCAGTATAACAGGGGGCCTTAGCAATCAGCCCCAGCATTTT.

This clonotype was found many times. J is TRBJ2-2 and V is TRBV6-5, with TRBD1 identical over 9 bases. The germline gives CDR1 MNHEY, CDR2 SVGAGI. The CDR3 has 16 amino acids. V trimming: 0 bases; J trimming: 4 bases; junction bases outside the gene matches: 3. The CDR3 here is CASSYSGQGTTGELFF. CDR3 nucleotides: TGTGCCAGCAGTTACTCGGGACAGGGAACCACCGGGGAGCTGTTTTTT.

The rearrangement joins TRBV20-1 to TRBJ2-7; 8 bases fit TRBD2. The J segment lost 3 bases and the V segment lost 6 bases, leaving 4 bases of the junction unmatched. Germline-derived CDR1 and CDR2 are DFQATT and SNEGSKA (reference sequence). The CDR3 has 12 residues. CDR3 loop: CSAAGGVYEQYF. CDR3 bases: TGCAGTGCCGCGGGAGGAGTCTACGAGCAGTACTTC.

This chain links TRBV20-1 with TRBJ1-2; no clear D gene. Germline V gives CDR1 DFQATT, CDR2 SNEGSKA (reference sequence). V lost 5 bases, J lost 3 bases, and 10 bases lay in between. The CDR3 length is 12 residues. The CDR3 bases are TGCAGTGCTGCGGGCCAGGACTATGGCTACACCTTC. It yields the protein CSAAGQDYGYTF.

CDR3 loop: CASSRTRPTNEKLFF. In DNA, the CDR3 is TGCGCCAGCAGCCGGACCCGGCCAACTAATGAAAAACTGTTTTTT. The V call is TRBV5-1, the J call TRBJ1-4; D uncertain. CDR3 length: 15 residues. Trimming stripped 4 bases from V and 0 bases from J, with 10 bases between. Per the germline V gene, CDR1 is SGHRS and CDR2 is YFSETQ.

This clonotype has ten or more counts. Written as DNA, the CDR3 is TGCGCCAGCAGTCGGGACAGGGCGAGCAGTGAGCAGTACTTC. Protein product: CASSRDRASSEQYF. The gene calls are TRBV5-1 and TRBJ2-7, with TRBD1 identical over 9 bases. Trimming at V came to 5 bases and at J to 7 bases, leaving 10 bases not matched to a gene. The CDR3 sequence is 14 residues long. CDR1 is SGHRS and CDR2 is YFSETQ in the germline V gene.

This clonotype was seen a few times. The gene calls are TRBV30 and TRBJ2-1; TRBD2 agrees at 9 bases. With 4 bases clipped from V and 0 bases from J, the junction kept 16 bases outside the gene matches. Germline loops: CDR1 GTSNPN, CDR2 SVGIG (reference sequence). The CDR3 loop spans 19 amino acids. CDR3 bases: TGTGCCTGGACAAGTGAAACTAGCGGGTACAAGAGCTCCTACAATGAGCAGTTCTTC. This translates into CAWTSETSGYKSSYNEQFF. Full variable domain (rest looked up from reference TRBV30 and TRBJ2-1): SQTIHQWPATLVQPVGSPLSLECTVEGTSNPNLYWYRQAAGRGLQLLFYSVGIGQISSEVPQNLSASRPQDRQFILSSKKLLLSDSGFYLCAWTSETSGYKSSYNEQFFGPGTRLTVL.

This rearrangement joins TRBV9 to TRBJ1-4; no firm D call. V lost 2 bases, J lost 8 bases, and 13 bases lay in between. The germline V gene has CDR1 SGDLS and CDR2 YYNGEE. The CDR3 totals 14 residues. In DNA, the CDR3 is TGTGCCAGCAGCGTTTTCGGAACTGGGGAAAAACTGTTTTTT. As protein: CASSVFGTGEKLFF.

This clonotype was seen more than once but under ten times. In DNA, the CDR3 is TGTGCCACCAAGACTCAGGCCCAAGAGACCCAGTACTTC. Translated: CATKTQAQETQYF. The J gene is TRBJ2-5, the V gene TRBV15; no clear D gene. The germline CDR1 and CDR2 sequences are LNHNV and YYDKDF (reference sequence). The CDR3 runs 13 residues. Trimming cost V 7 bases and J 1 base, with 10 bases left between them.

The CDR3 nucleotides read TGTGCCAGCAGCTATGCACAGGGAAATGCAGAGACCCAGTACTTC. It specifies CASSYAQGNAETQYF. The chain carries TRBV6-5 and TRBJ2-5; TRBD1 is a possible D gene (6 bases). Per germline, CDR1 MNHEY and CDR2 SVGAGI. The CDR3 length is 15 residues. Trimming shortened V by 6 bases and J by 4 bases, and 18 bases separated the two germline ends.

At least ten counts were recorded for this clonotype. V is TRBV12-3 or TRBV12-4 and J is TRBJ1-4; D uncertain. The CDR3 is 14 amino acids. Trimming took off 2 bases at V and 7 bases at J, with 11 bases between the two ends. The CDR3 DNA is TGTGCCAGCAGTTTACTCCCCGACGGTGAAAAACTGTTTTTT. As protein: CASSLLPDGEKLFF.

The chain combines TRBV10-3 with TRBJ1-2, with D perhaps matching TRBD1 (5 bases). Germline CDR1 reads ENHRY; CDR2 reads SYGVKD. Trimming removed 8 bases from V and 2 bases from J, with 15 bases in between. This CDR3 is 14 amino acids long. CDR3 DNA sequence: TGTGCCATCGGCGAGGGGCTATTAAACTATGGCTACACCTTC. This sequence encodes CAIGEGLLNYGYTF.